The rows below give T cell receptor beta chains drawn from one sample of a study of blood T cell repertoires in COVID-19. Clones were read by immunoSEQ multiplex PCR, and TCRdb kept only the in-frame ones, dropping some. Of about 440,000 clones in the sample, less than 95% were seen once. Sequencing used PBMCs or T cells enriched from blood (not recorded which). All receptors derive from a man aged 18 to 35 who had recovered from COVID-19. Each CDR3 is given with its conserved first and last residue. The D gene is left open where the match is weak.

CDR3nt	CDR3aa	j_gene	d_gene	v_gene
TGTGCCAGCAGCTTCGCGGGAGTGAATCAGCCCCAGCATTTT	CASSFAGVNQPQHF	TRBJ1-5	NA	TRBV7-8
TGTGCCAGACGTCCGGGACTAGCGGGGGAGGAGCAGTACTTC	CARRPGLAGEEQYF	TRBJ2-7	TRBD2	TRBV2
TGCGCCAGAAGTCCCGGGACAGGGGCGTCTGGGGCCAACGTCCTGACTTTC	CARSPGTGASGANVLTF	TRBJ2-6	TRBD1	TRBV10-2
TGCGCTACTGGACAGGGATGGAACGGCTACACCTTC	CATGQGWNGYTF	TRBJ1-2	TRBD1	TRBV29-1
TGTGCCAGCTCACTAAGTCAGGGGTCAGGCGCTGAAGCTTTCTTT	CASSLSQGSGAEAFF	TRBJ1-1	NA	TRBV18
TGTGCCAGCAGCCGGGACAGGGGACGGGAAAAACTGTTTTTT	CASSRDRGREKLFF	TRBJ1-4	TRBD1	TRBV6-5
TGTGCCAGCAGCTTGGAAGGCGGGACTTACGAGCAGTACTTC	CASSLEGGTYEQYF	TRBJ2-7	NA	TRBV5-4
TGTGCCAGCAGCTTGGTTCCTAGCGGGAGCTCCTACAATGAGCAGTTCTTC	CASSLVPSGSSYNEQFF	TRBJ2-1	TRBD2	TRBV5-5
TGTGCCACCAGCGGGGGGGCGGGAAATGAGCAGTTCTTC	CATSGGAGNEQFF	TRBJ2-1	TRBD2	TRBV27
TGTGCCGAGGGGGAATTGAGTAATCAGCCCCAGCATTTT	CAEGELSNQPQHF	TRBJ1-5	NA	TRBV6-5
TGTGCCAGTAGTATCCCCGACAGGGGGGATGAAAAACTGTTTTTT	CASSIPDRGDEKLFF	TRBJ1-4	TRBD1	TRBV19
TGTGCCAGCAGCCGACTAGCGGGAAATTGGGTAGATACGCAGTATTTT	CASSRLAGNWVDTQYF	TRBJ2-3	TRBD2	TRBV27